This TCR beta chain was obtained from a study of T cell responses to AZD1222 COVID-19 vaccine. Study in general: Second-dose schedules of about 4 or about 12 weeks were combined.

From germline, CDR1 is GTSNPN and CDR2 SVGIG (reference sequence). The CDR3 runs to 12 residues. The V end was cut by 3 bases, the J end by 0 bases, with 6 bases between. Whole-study findings and limits: Repertoire sampling was restricted to post-peak T cell response timepoints. Females outnumbered males among donors, who were mostly white British; clonal diversity was possibly underestimated.

Sequenced by immunoSEQ multiplex PCR; TCRdb stores in-frame clones only, minus some. Of roughly 67,000 clones detected, around 83% appear once; the ten largest clones hold 9% to 14%. In the case of this clone: Antigen specificity is unknown.

The sequencing here drew on peripheral blood, taken on day 0 of AZD1222 vaccination. The chain is built from TRBV30 and TRBJ2-7, with D unresolved. This TCR was recovered from an adult in good health. This CDR3 is CAWSPRSYEQYF. The CDR3 DNA sequence: TGTGCCTGGAGCCCCCGCTCCTACGAGCAGTACTTC.